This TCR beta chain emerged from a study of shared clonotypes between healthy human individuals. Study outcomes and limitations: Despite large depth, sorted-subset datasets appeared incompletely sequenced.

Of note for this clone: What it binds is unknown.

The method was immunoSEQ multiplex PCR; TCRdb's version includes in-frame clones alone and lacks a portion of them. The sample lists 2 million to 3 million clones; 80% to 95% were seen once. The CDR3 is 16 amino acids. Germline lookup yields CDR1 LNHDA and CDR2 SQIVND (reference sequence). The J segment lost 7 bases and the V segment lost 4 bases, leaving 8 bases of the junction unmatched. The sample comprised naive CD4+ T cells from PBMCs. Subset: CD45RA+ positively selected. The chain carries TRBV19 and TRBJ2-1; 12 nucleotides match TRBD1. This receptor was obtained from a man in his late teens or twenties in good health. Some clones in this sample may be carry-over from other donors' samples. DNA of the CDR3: TGTGCCAGTAGTACAGGACGGGACAGGGGGCAGAATGAGCAGTTCTTC. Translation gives CASSTGRDRGQNEQFF.